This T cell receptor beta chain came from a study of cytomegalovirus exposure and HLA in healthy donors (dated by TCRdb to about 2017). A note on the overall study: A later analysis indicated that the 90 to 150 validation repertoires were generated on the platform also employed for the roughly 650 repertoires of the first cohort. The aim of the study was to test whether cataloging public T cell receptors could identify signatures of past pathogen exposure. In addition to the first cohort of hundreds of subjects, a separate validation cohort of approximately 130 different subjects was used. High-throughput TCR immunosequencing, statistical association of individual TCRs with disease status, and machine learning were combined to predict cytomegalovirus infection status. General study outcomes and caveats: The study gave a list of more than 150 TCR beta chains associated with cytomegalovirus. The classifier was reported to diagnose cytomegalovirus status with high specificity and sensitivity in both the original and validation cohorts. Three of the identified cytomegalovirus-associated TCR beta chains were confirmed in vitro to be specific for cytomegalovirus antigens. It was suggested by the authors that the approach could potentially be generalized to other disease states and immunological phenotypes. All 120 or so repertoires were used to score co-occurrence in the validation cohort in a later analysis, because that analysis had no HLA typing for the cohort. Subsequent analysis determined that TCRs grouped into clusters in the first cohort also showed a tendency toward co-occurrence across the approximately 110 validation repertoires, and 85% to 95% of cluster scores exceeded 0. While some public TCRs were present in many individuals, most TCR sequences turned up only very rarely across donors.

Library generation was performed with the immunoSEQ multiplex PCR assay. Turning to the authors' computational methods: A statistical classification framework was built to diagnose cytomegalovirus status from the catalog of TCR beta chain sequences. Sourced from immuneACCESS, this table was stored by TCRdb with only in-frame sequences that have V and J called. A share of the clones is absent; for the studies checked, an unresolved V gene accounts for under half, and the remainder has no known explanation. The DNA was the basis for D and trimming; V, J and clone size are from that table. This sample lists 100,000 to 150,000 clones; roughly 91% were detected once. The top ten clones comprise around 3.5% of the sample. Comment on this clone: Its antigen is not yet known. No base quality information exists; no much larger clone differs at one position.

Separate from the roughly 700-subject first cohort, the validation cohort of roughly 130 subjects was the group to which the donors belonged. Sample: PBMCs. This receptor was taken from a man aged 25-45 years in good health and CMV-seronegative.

The nucleotide sequence reads as follows: TGTGCCAGCCGAGGCAGCTCCTACAATGAGCAGTTCTTC. It translates as CASRGSSYNEQFF. The V and J genes are TRBV7-2 and TRBJ2-1, with the D segment identity uncertain. Deletion took 8 bases off V and 0 bases off J, with a span of 8 bases between the germline ends. The cysteine opens and the phenylalanine closes a CDR3 of 13 amino acids. The entry retains the CDR3 DNA only, 39 bases that are in frame from base 1. CDR1 and CDR2 (SGHTA, FQGNSA) derive from the germline V gene.